Presented here are 5 T cell receptor beta chains from one specimen sequenced in a study of identical twins (dated by TCRdb to the mid-2010s). The method behind the library was 5' RACE. Sequencing was performed on an Illumina HiSeq 2000. The raw public data were reprocessed by TCRdb itself: fastp quality trimming at Q25, MiXCR clonotype calling, in-frame beta chains only. Records with the same CDR3 protein are collapsed into one entry carrying the most frequent genes and DNA. This sample lists more than 650,000 distinct CDR3 sequences; 5.5% to 7.5% were detected once. The top ten hold about 1.8% of the sample. The sequenced material came from naive T cells sorted from blood. The cell subset or site label for this specimen denotes: cells isolated with a human naive T-cell isolation kit. The source is a young man in good health.

This clonotype was counted a few times. The V call is TRBV29-1, the J call TRBJ2-1; 9 positions agree with TRBD2. The CDR3 loop spans 14 amino acids. Per germline, CDR1 SQVTM and CDR2 ANQGSEA. V dropped 2 bases and J dropped 5; count of bases not matched to a gene: 4. CDR3 nucleotides: TGCAGCGTTGAAAAGACTAGCGGCAACAATGAGCAGTTCTTC. Translation: CSVEKTSGNNEQFF.

The chain uses TRBV7-2 and TRBJ2-3; D call uncertain. Germline V gives CDR1 SGHTA, CDR2 FQGNSA. The CDR3 has 14 amino acids. Trimming stripped 1 base from V and 6 bases from J, with 11 bases between. The CDR3 region has the DNA TGTGCCAGCAGCTTAGATCCTAGTCGCGATACGCAGTATTTT. Translation: CASSLDPSRDTQYF.

This clonotype was detected many times. The chain uses TRBV24-1 and TRBJ2-5, with D uncertain. CDR1 and CDR2 (germline): KGHDR, SFDVKD. The CDR3 runs to 16 residues. V gave up 1 base and J gave up 2 bases, with 13 bases separating them. CDR3 amino acids: CATSDLDTADQETQYF. CDR3 DNA sequence: TGTGCCACCAGTGATTTAGATACAGCAGATCAAGAGACCCAGTACTTC.

This clonotype was seen only a few times. The chain has TRBV19 and TRBJ1-2; TRBD1 aligns across 9 bases. V was pared by 2 bases and J by 4 bases, with 2 bases of the junction left unmatched. The CDR3 is 14 residues long. Germline CDR1 LNHDA, CDR2 SQIVND (reference sequence). The CDR3 loop reads CASSIKGQGYGYTF. As DNA, the CDR3 is TGTGCCAGTAGTATAAAGGGACAGGGCTATGGCTACACCTTC.

This clonotype was recorded at least ten times. This chain links TRBV12-3 or TRBV12-4 with TRBJ2-3; D call uncertain. The CDR3 extends over 12 amino acids. V lost 7 bases and J lost 4, with 9 bases in between. CDR3 coding DNA: TGTGCCAGCACCCTCGGGTCAGATACGCAGTATTTT. This gives the protein CASTLGSDTQYF.